This TCR beta chain was recorded in a study of blood T cell repertoires in COVID-19. Study at large: Collection of acute and convalescent COVID-19 samples took place in the United States, Italy and Spain. PBMCs, B-cell-depleted T cells, or T cells provided the cDNA or gDNA that made up the material.

Original processing methods: Using reference gene primer amplification, nucleated cell counts were estimated. Some clones are missing from TCRdb's copy, which holds only in-frame ones; the method was immunoSEQ multiplex PCR. The DNA was the basis for D and trimming; V, J and clone size are from that table. This sample yields about 100,000 clones, of which about 90% are seen a single time; approximately 1.5% belongs to the top ten. The CDR3 has 13 amino acids. Germline V gene data show CDR1 as SQVTM and CDR2 as ANQGSEA. Trimming took off 4 bases at V and 9 bases at J, with 19 bases between the two ends.

The material sequenced was peripheral blood. The receptor comes from a human donor with active COVID-19. The donor label of this sample is uncertain. The chain couples TRBV29-1 to TRBJ2-7, with TRBD1 as a possible D gene (6 bases). The CDR3 nucleotides are TGCAGCGTTGGGTCCGGGCAGGGGCCCGGGCAGTACTTC. The encoded protein is CSVGSGQGPGQYF.